One sample yielded the 21 T cell receptor beta chains listed below, sequenced in a study of T cell repertoires in aging, cancer and after chemotherapy. A mixed TRB-A/B primer pool amplified rearranged TRB by multiplex touch-down PCR. TCRdb re-called the multiplex PCR reads through MiXCR, storing one row per CDR3 protein. This table holds nearly 2,000 distinct CDR3 sequences, approximately 18% found once. Amplification of TCR beta used genomic DNA extracted from peripheral blood. Specimen: blood. The source of these receptors is a human donor with a solid tumor.

The gene calls are TRBV19 and TRBJ2-7; TRBD2 agrees at 10 bases. This CDR3 spans 13 amino acids. The V gene end was trimmed by 8 bases and the J gene end by 6 bases; junction bases not matched to a gene: 7. Looked up from germline, CDR1 is LNHDA and CDR2 is SQIVND (reference sequence). This CDR3 reads CASGLAVDLEQYF. DNA for the CDR3: TGTGCCAGTGGACTAGCGGTAGACCTCGAGCAGTACTTC.

Sample share makes this clonotype large. The chain combines TRBV6-5 with TRBJ1-1; the D is unclear. Germline V CDR1 and CDR2: MNHEY, SVGAGI. Trimming cost V 5 bases and J 0 bases, with 13 bases left between them. The CDR3 loop spans 15 amino acids. CDR3 bases: TGTGCCAGCAGTAAACACAGCGCCATGAACACTGAAGCTTTCTTT. This encodes CASSKHSAMNTEAFF.

On this clonotype: A much larger clonotype is one base distant, so this may be a read error. The chain employs TRBV30 and TRBJ2-1, with 8 positions matching TRBD1. Germline V gene lookup returns CDR1 GTSNPN and CDR2 SVGIG (reference sequence). J gave up 4 bases and V 1 base, and 6 bases lay outside the gene matches. The CDR3 is 15 amino acids. The CDR3 sequence: CAWSGARGLYNEQFF. The CDR3 nucleotides are TGTGCCTGGAGTGGAGCCAGGGGGCTATACAATGAGCAGTTCTTC.

The chain employs TRBV3-2 and TRBJ2-3; TRBD2, the D gene given by the table, was not confirmed from the DNA. TRBV3-2 has pseudogene status. The CDR3 is made up of 17 amino acids. The CDR3 DNA reads as TGTGCCAGCAGCCAAGTCCCAGGACTAGCCGAGACAGATACGCAGTATTTT. Protein sequence: CASSQVPGLAETDTQYF.

The chain recombines TRBV5-1 with TRBJ1-1; TRBD1 matches 8 bases. The CDR3 extends over 13 amino acids. The V and J ends lost 9 bases and 7 bases, in that order; junction bases with no gene match: 11. Germline CDR1 reads SGHRS; CDR2 reads YFSETQ. For the CDR3, the DNA is TGCGCCACCGCGACAGGGGATAGGGGTGAAGCTTTCTTT. This sequence encodes CATATGDRGEAFF.

The chain links TRBV28 to TRBJ1-6; D gene uncertain. The CDR3 extends over 17 amino acids. CDR1 is MDHEN, CDR2 SYDVKM, per germline. Trimming left V 4 bases short and J 0 bases short, with 13 bases between. In nucleotides, the CDR3 is TGTGCCAGCAGTTCGCAGGAGATCAGCTCCTATAATTCACCCCTCCACTTT. It codes for CASSSQEISSYNSPLHF.

With regard to this clonotype: As the CDR3 is not closed by the conserved phenylalanine or tryptophan, this likely results from a read error. CDR3 DNA sequence: TGTGCCAGCACCCACCCCGCAAAGAATGGCAATCAGCCCCAGCATTCT. Translating it yields CASTHPAKNGNQPQHS. The chain joins TRBV6-5 to TRBJ1-5; no firm D call. Trimming shortened V by 7 bases and J by 2 bases, and 18 bases separated the two germline ends. CDR1 and CDR2 (germline): MNHEY, SVGAGI. This CDR3 spans 16 amino acids.

This clonotype appeared a few times. The chain is built from TRBV7-9 and TRBJ1-1, with 7 bases identical to TRBD1. Unmatched junction bases numbered 6, after V lost 5 bases and J lost 3 bases. Germline-derived CDR1 and CDR2 are SEHNR and FQNEAQ (reference sequence). There are 14 residues in the CDR3. Written as DNA, the CDR3 is TGTGCCAGCAGCCGCCCGGACAGGCACACTGAAGCTTTCTTT. Its translation: CASSRPDRHTEAFF.

The table lists this clonotype with a few counts. The chain carries TRBV6-2 or TRBV6-3 and TRBJ2-1; 10 positions match TRBD1. CDR1 and CDR2 from the germline V gene are MNHEY and SVGEGT. Trimming cost V 5 bases and J 2 bases; bases outside gene matches: 3. The CDR3 runs to 15 residues. CDR3 region: CASSPGQGAYNEQFF. CDR3 nucleotides: TGTGCCAGCAGTCCCGGACAGGGGGCCTACAATGAGCAGTTCTTC.

With respect to this clonotype: A much larger clone is a single base away; this may be a read error. The genes are TRBV6-4 and TRBJ2-6; D not certain. The length of the CDR3 is 15 residues. Germline loops: CDR1 MRHNA, CDR2 SNTAGT. The CDR3 DNA reads as TGTGCCAGCAGTGACACAGACTCTAGGGCCAACGTCCTGACTTTC. It is translated as CASSDTDSRANVLTF.

The table lists this clonotype with a few counts. The chain has TRBV19 and TRBJ1-1, with D unclear. Germline V gene data show CDR1 as LNHDA and CDR2 as SQIVND (reference sequence). The CDR3 loop spans 14 amino acids. Trimming took off 6 bases at V and 4 bases at J, with 15 bases between the two ends. The CDR3 DNA sequence: TGTGCCAGTAGGACCGGGTCTTTAGGCACTGAAGCTTTCTTT. The encoded protein is CASRTGSLGTEAFF.

In regard to this clonotype: The final CDR3 position lacks the conserved phenylalanine or tryptophan, pointing to a likely read error. No DNA is shown, since the ends of the CDR3 on it are uncertain; the CDR3 is the one TCRdb lists. The chain is built from TRBV6-5 and TRBJ2-7; the DNA was not compared with TRBD2, the D call given in the table. The CDR3 spans 9 amino acids, including both terminal residues. Germline CDR1 and CDR2: MNHEY and SVGAGI. This CDR3 is CASSFPKAG.

Points on this clonotype: Just one base apart from a much larger clone, this may be a read error. The V and J genes are TRBV27 and TRBJ2-2; 8 bases line up with TRBD1. Germline V gene lookup returns CDR1 MNHEY and CDR2 SMNVEV (reference sequence). The CDR3 is made up of 15 amino acids. The CDR3 sequence is CASRDRDRITGELIF. CDR3 nucleotide sequence: TGTGCCAGCAGGGACCGGGACAGGATTACCGGGGAGCTGATTTTT.

This clonotype was observed a few times. The gene calls are TRBV20-1 and TRBJ2-1, with TRBD2 matching over 10 bases. This CDR3 has 14 amino acids. Germline V gene data show CDR1 as DFQATT and CDR2 as SNEGSKA (reference sequence). Trimming cost V 6 bases and J 3 bases; bases outside gene matches: 5. CDR3 sequence reads: CSAWSGRGYNEQFF. CDR3 bases: TGCAGTGCCTGGAGCGGGAGGGGCTACAATGAGCAGTTCTTC.

Of note for this clonotype: Just one base apart from a much larger clone, this may be a read error. No conserved phenylalanine or tryptophan ends this CDR3, so it is likely a read error. This chain connects TRBV7-9 to TRBJ2-5; D gene ambiguous. Germline lookup yields CDR1 SEHNR and CDR2 FQNEAQ (reference sequence). This CDR3 region has 13 residues. Trimming took 5 bases from V and 5 from J, leaving 12 bases between them. DNA for the CDR3: TGTGCCAGCAGCCCTAGGGTGGGGGAGACCCAGTACCTC. Its translation is CASSPRVGETQYL.

This clonotype is judged large. J is TRBJ1-5 and V is TRBV6-5; 8 nucleotides agree with TRBD1. CDR3 length: 13 amino acids. Looked up from germline, CDR1 is MNHEY and CDR2 is SVGAGI. Trimming cost V 10 bases and J 4 bases; bases outside gene matches: 6. Written as DNA, the CDR3 is TGTGCCATCCCGGACAGGGAAAATCAGCCCCAGCATTTT. It is translated as CAIPDRENQPQHF.

This clonotype was seen a few times. This rearrangement joins TRBV20-1 to TRBJ1-5, with D possibly being TRBD1 (5 bases). Trimming stripped 1 base from V and 8 bases from J, with 12 bases between. Germline CDR1 reads DFQATT; CDR2 reads SNEGSKA (reference sequence). The CDR3 length is 13 residues. DNA of the CDR3: TGCAGTGCTAGAGGATCGGGGGGGGAGCCCCAGCATTTT. Translating gives CSARGSGGEPQHF.

By sample fraction, this clonotype is medium-sized. This rearrangement joins TRBV30 to TRBJ1-4; the D is unclear. The germline CDR1 and CDR2 sequences are GTSNPN and SVGIG (reference sequence). The V end lost 3 bases, the J end lost 3 bases, and 14 bases lay between the germline ends. CDR3 length equals 15 residues. The CDR3 region has the DNA TGTGCCTGGAGGGACCGGGTGTTAGCTAATGAAAAACTGTTTTTT. Translating it yields CAWRDRVLANEKLFF.

By share, this clonotype counts as medium-sized. This chain connects TRBV7-9 to TRBJ2-7; 8 nucleotides align to TRBD2. V was clipped by 5 bases and J by 2 bases; unmatched bases: 11. The CDR3 loop spans 16 amino acids. In germline, CDR1 is SEHNR, CDR2 FQNEAQ (reference sequence). The DNA for the CDR3 is TGTGCCAGCAGCCCATCGGGAGGGTCGGGGGCCTACGAGCAGTACTTC. As protein: CASSPSGGSGAYEQYF.

In its sample, this clonotype is medium-sized. The chain carries TRBV5-4 and TRBJ1-2; perhaps TRBD1 as D (6 bases). V was shortened by 4 bases and J by 4 bases, with 14 bases between the two germline ends. CDR3 length: 14 residues. CDR1 is SGHNT and CDR2 is YYREEE in the germline V gene (reference sequence). The CDR3 spells CASSGGTSTYGYTF. CDR3 bases: TGTGCCAGCAGCGGCGGGACATCCACCTATGGCTACACCTTC.

This clonotype is termed medium-sized. The chain joins TRBV30 to TRBJ1-4, with no clear D. Trimming removed 0 bases from V and 8 bases from J, with 7 bases in between. The germline gives CDR1 GTSNPN, CDR2 SVGIG (reference sequence). The CDR3 contains 12 residues. This CDR3 reads CAWSVGEEKLFF. The CDR3 nucleotides are TGTGCCTGGAGTGTTGGGGAGGAAAAACTGTTTTTT.